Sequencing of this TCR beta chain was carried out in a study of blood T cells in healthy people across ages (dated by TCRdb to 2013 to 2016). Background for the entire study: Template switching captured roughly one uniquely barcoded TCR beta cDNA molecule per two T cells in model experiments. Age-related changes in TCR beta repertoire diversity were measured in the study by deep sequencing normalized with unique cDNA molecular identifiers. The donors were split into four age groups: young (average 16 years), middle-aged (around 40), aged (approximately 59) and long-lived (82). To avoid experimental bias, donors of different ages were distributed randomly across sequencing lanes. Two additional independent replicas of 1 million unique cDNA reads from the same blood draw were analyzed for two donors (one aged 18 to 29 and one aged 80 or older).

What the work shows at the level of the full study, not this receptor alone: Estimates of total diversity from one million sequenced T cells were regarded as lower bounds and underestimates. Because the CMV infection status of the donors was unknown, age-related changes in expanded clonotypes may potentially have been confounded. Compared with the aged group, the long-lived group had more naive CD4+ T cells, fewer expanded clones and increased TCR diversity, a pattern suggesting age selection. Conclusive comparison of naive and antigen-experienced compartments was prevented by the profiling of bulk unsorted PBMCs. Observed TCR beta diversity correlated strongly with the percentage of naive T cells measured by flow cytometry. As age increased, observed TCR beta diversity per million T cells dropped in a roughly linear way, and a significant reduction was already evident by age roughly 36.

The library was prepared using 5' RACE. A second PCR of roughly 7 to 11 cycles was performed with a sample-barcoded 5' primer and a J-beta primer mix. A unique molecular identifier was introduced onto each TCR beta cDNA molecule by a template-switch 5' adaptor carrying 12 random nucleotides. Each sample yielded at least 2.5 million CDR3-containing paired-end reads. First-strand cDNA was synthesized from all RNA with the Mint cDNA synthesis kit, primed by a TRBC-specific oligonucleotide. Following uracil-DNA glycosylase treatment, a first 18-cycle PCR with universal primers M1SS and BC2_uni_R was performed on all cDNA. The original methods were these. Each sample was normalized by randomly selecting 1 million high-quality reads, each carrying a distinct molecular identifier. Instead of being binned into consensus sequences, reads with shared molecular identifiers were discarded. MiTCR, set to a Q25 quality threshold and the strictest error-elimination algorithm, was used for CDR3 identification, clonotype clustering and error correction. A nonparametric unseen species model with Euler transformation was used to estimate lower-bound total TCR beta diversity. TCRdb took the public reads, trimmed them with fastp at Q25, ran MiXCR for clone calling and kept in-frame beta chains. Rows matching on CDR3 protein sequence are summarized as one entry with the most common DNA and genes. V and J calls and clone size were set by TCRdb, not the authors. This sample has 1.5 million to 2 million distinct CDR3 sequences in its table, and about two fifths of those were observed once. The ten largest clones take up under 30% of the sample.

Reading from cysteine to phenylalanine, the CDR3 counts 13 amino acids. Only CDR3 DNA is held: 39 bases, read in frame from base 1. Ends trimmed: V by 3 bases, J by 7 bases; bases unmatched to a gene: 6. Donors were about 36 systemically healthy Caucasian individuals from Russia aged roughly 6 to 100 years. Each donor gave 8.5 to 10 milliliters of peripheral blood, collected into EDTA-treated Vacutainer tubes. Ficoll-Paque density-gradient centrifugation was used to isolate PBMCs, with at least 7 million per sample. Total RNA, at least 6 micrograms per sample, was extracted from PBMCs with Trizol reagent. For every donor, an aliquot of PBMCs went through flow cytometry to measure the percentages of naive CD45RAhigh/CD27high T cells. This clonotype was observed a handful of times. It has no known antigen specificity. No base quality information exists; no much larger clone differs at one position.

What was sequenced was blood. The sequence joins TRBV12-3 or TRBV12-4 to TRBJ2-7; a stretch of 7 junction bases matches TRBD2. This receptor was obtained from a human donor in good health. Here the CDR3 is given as CASSFGEGLEQYF. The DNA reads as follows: TGTGCCAGCAGTTTCGGGGAGGGGTTAGAGCAGTACTTC.